These 6 T cell receptor beta chains were sequenced from one sample in a study of identifying expanded T cells in peripheral blood. Only in-frame clones appear in the TCRdb table, and some are missing; sequencing was by immunoSEQ multiplex PCR. The sample lists approximately 94,000 clones; approximately 89% were seen once. Specimen: blood. The receptor set was obtained from a person aged 18 to 70 in good health.

The CDR3 is CASSLQLGGPYEQYF. In nucleotides, the CDR3 is TGTGCCAGCAGCTTACAACTAGGGGGCCCCTACGAGCAGTACTTC. This chain joins TRBV6-5 and TRBJ2-7, with 7 bases that match TRBD1. Per germline, CDR1 MNHEY and CDR2 SVGAGI. This CDR3 spans 15 amino acids. V was clipped by 6 bases and J by 2 bases; unmatched bases: 10.

This clone is a singleton in its sample. This rearrangement joins TRBV12-5 to TRBJ1-4, with a weak D call TRBD1 (5 bases). Germline values: CDR1 LGHNT, CDR2 FRNRAP. With 1 base removed from V and 11 bases from J, the gap between germline ends came to 8 bases. The CDR3 loop spans 12 amino acids. CDR3 loop: CASGLAGGKLFF. DNA of the CDR3: TGTGCTAGTGGTTTGGCCGGGGGTAAACTGTTTTTT.

This clone was detected once. The chain employs TRBV5-1 and TRBJ2-5, with 8 positions matching TRBD1. This CDR3 comprises 14 residues. V shed 5 bases, J shed 0 bases, and the junction held 3 bases outside the gene matches. Germline-derived CDR1 and CDR2 are SGHRS and YFSETQ. This CDR3 reads CASRRQGNQETQYF. In DNA form, the CDR3 reads TGCGCCAGCAGGAGACAGGGGAACCAAGAGACCCAGTACTTC.

The chain employs TRBV6-5 and TRBJ2-7; D might be TRBD2 (5 bases). The CDR3 consists of 15 residues. Germline V CDR1 and CDR2: MNHEY, SVGAGI. V lost 2 bases and J 3 bases, leaving 14 bases between the germline ends. The CDR3 spells CASSYGAELYYEQYF. CDR3 bases: TGTGCCAGCAGTTACGGAGCGGAGCTGTACTACGAGCAGTACTTC.

The rearrangement joins TRBV5-4 to TRBJ2-5, with a tentative D call TRBD2 (5 bases). Trimming left V 0 bases short and J 5 bases short, with 11 bases between. Germline CDR1 and CDR2: SGHNT and YYREEE (reference sequence). This CDR3 spans 14 amino acids. The CDR3 sequence is CASSLALREETQYF. The CDR3 coding sequence is TGTGCCAGCAGCTTGGCCCTTAGGGAGGAGACCCAGTACTTC. The variable domain in full, with the rest retrieved from reference TRBV5-4 and TRBJ2-5, is ETGVTQSPTHLIKTRGQQVTLRCSSQSGHNTVSWYQQALGQGPQFIFQYYREEENGRGNFPPRFSGLQFPNYSSELNVNALELDDSALYLCASSLALREETQYFGPGTRLLVL.

This chain uses TRBV19 with TRBJ2-1; no clear D gene. V lost 6 bases and J lost 0, with 15 bases in between. The CDR3 is 16 amino acids. CDR1 and CDR2 from the germline V gene are LNHDA and SQIVND (reference sequence). CDR3 sequence: CASRISTASSYNEQFF. The CDR3 DNA reads TGTGCCAGTAGAATCTCCACGGCGAGCTCCTACAATGAGCAGTTCTTC.